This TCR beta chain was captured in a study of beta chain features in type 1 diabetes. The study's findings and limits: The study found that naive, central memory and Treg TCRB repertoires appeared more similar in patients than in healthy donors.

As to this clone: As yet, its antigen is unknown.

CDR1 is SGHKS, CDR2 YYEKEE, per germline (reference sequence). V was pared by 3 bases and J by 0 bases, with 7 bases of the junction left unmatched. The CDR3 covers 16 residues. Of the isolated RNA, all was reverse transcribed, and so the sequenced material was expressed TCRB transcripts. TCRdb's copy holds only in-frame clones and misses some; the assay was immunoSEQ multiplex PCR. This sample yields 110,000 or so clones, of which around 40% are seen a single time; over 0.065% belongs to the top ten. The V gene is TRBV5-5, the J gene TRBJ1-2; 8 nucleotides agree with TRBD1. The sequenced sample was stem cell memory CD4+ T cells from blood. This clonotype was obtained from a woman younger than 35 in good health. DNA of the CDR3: TGTGCCAGCAGCTCCCAGGGGGCGGTGGCTAACTATGGCTACACCTTC. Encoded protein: CASSSQGAVANYGYTF. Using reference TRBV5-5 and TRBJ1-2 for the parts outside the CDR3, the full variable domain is DAGVTQSPTHLIKTRGQQVTLRCSPISGHKSVSWYQQVLGQGPQFIFQYYEKEERGRGNFPDRFSARQFPNYSSELNVNALLLGDSALYLCASSSQGAVANYGYTFGSGTRLTVV.